This is a list of T cell receptor beta chains from one sample in a study of cytomegalovirus exposure and HLA in healthy donors. The method was immunoSEQ multiplex PCR; TCRdb's version includes in-frame clones alone and lacks a portion of them. Altogether approximately 200,000 clones are present, more than 65% being singletons, with the ten largest covering roughly 1.5%. Sequencing input: PBMCs. These receptors originate from a girl between 5 and 17 years old in good health and CMV-seropositive. The CDR3 runs from the conserved cysteine through the conserved F or W. Fields, in order: clone size, V gene, J gene, D gene, CDR3 length, CDR3 protein, CDR3 DNA. A D gene is named only where the DNA matches it firmly. Size is omitted from some rows. Given values are once, few, many or a class for expanded clones.

clone_size: NA; v_call: TRBV5-4; j_call: TRBJ2-2; d_call: NA; cdr3_length: 17; cdr3_aa: CASSPEKGQPKAGELFF; cdr3_nt: TGTGCCAGCAGCCCAGAAAAAGGACAGCCTAAGGCCGGGGAGCTGTTTTTT
clone_size: NA; v_call: TRBV9; j_call: TRBJ2-5; d_call: TRBD1; cdr3_length: 16; cdr3_aa: CASSTWTGGLSETQYF; cdr3_nt: TGTGCCAGCAGCACCTGGACAGGGGGCTTAAGTGAGACCCAGTACTTC
clone_size: once; v_call: TRBV13; j_call: TRBJ2-7; d_call: TRBD2; cdr3_length: 14; cdr3_aa: CASSLEGRAYEQYF; cdr3_nt: TGTGCCAGCAGCTTGGAGGGGAGGGCCTACGAGCAGTACTTC
clone_size: NA; v_call: TRBV7-9; j_call: TRBJ1-6; d_call: TRBD1; cdr3_length: 16; cdr3_aa: CASSSSGTGLNSPLHF; cdr3_nt: TGTGCCAGCAGCTCTTCCGGGACAGGGTTAAATTCACCCCTCCACTTT
clone_size: NA; v_call: TRBV2; j_call: TRBJ2-5; d_call: NA; cdr3_length: 11; cdr3_aa: CASSRQETQYF; cdr3_nt: TGTGCCAGCAGCCGCCAGGAGACCCAGTACTTC
clone_size: NA; v_call: TRBV7-6; j_call: TRBJ2-3; d_call: TRBD2; cdr3_length: 14; cdr3_aa: CASSLLAGSDTQYF; cdr3_nt: TGTGCCAGCAGCCTTTTAGCGGGTTCAGATACGCAGTATTTT
clone_size: NA; v_call: TRBV6-4; j_call: TRBJ1-5; d_call: TRBD1; cdr3_length: 17; cdr3_aa: CASSLKEQGARYQPQHF; cdr3_nt: TGTGCCAGCAGCCTCAAAGAGCAGGGGGCGCGGTATCAGCCCCAGCATTTT
clone_size: NA; v_call: TRBV27; j_call: TRBJ1-5; d_call: NA; cdr3_length: 14; cdr3_aa: CASIKPRGGQPQHF; cdr3_nt: TGTGCCAGCATAAAACCCAGGGGTGGGCAGCCCCAGCATTTT
clone_size: NA; v_call: TRBV4-3; j_call: TRBJ2-5; d_call: TRBD2; cdr3_length: 19; cdr3_aa: CASSQTFGTSGGAQETQYF; cdr3_nt: TGCGCCAGCAGCCAGACGTTTGGGACTAGCGGGGGGGCCCAGGAGACCCAGTACTTC
clone_size: NA; v_call: TRBV4-2; j_call: TRBJ1-4; d_call: NA; cdr3_length: 17; cdr3_aa: CASTKAAGDSTNEKLFF; cdr3_nt: TGTGCCAGCACAAAAGCGGCGGGAGACTCAACTAATGAAAAACTGTTTTTT
clone_size: NA; v_call: TRBV4-3; j_call: TRBJ2-2; d_call: NA; cdr3_length: 14; cdr3_aa: CASSQAGAAGELFF; cdr3_nt: TGCGCCAGCAGCCAAGCAGGGGCCGCCGGGGAGCTGTTTTTT
clone_size: once; v_call: TRBV6-6; j_call: TRBJ2-7; d_call: NA; cdr3_length: 14; cdr3_aa: CASSYSTLDYEQYF; cdr3_nt: TGTGCCAGCAGTTACTCGACTCTCGACTACGAGCAGTACTTC
clone_size: NA; v_call: TRBV19; j_call: TRBJ2-7; d_call: NA; cdr3_length: 14; cdr3_aa: CASSRRTGEYEQYF; cdr3_nt: TGTGCCAGTAGTAGGCGGACGGGGGAATACGAGCAGTACTTC
clone_size: NA; v_call: TRBV5-4; j_call: TRBJ1-2; d_call: NA; cdr3_length: 13; cdr3_aa: CASSRGTDYGYTF; cdr3_nt: TGTGCCAGCAGCCGGGGGACGGACTATGGCTACACCTTC
clone_size: NA; v_call: TRBV7-8; j_call: TRBJ2-5; d_call: TRBD2; cdr3_length: 16; cdr3_aa: CASSLEGLAGASTQYF; cdr3_nt: TGTGCCAGCAGCTTAGAGGGACTAGCAGGAGCGTCGACCCAGTACTTC
clone_size: NA; v_call: TRBV19; j_call: TRBJ1-1; d_call: NA; cdr3_length: 14; cdr3_aa: CASSIDGGNTEAFF; cdr3_nt: TGTGCCAGTAGTATAGATGGAGGGAACACTGAAGCTTTCTTT
clone_size: NA; v_call: TRBV4-1; j_call: TRBJ1-5; d_call: TRBD1; cdr3_length: 16; cdr3_aa: CASSQGVGGSNQPQHF; cdr3_nt: TGCGCCAGCAGCCAAGGTGTAGGGGGCAGCAATCAGCCCCAGCATTTT
clone_size: NA; v_call: TRBV5-1; j_call: TRBJ1-4; d_call: NA; cdr3_length: 14; cdr3_aa: CASSPGAKDEKLFF; cdr3_nt: TGCGCCAGCAGCCCAGGGGCTAAGGACGAAAAACTGTTTTTT
clone_size: once; v_call: TRBV7-9; j_call: TRBJ1-1; d_call: NA; cdr3_length: 13; cdr3_aa: CASSSAGDTEAFF; cdr3_nt: TGTGCCAGCAGCTCGGCAGGGGACACTGAAGCTTTCTTT
clone_size: NA; v_call: TRBV19; j_call: TRBJ2-1; d_call: TRBD2; cdr3_length: 14; cdr3_aa: CATMVGRGGNEQFF; cdr3_nt: TGTGCCACCATGGTTGGGCGGGGGGGCAATGAGCAGTTCTTC
clone_size: NA; v_call: TRBV28; j_call: TRBJ2-3; d_call: NA; cdr3_length: 14; cdr3_aa: CASSTGGNADTQYF; cdr3_nt: TGTGCCAGCAGTACAGGAGGGAACGCAGATACGCAGTATTTT
clone_size: NA; v_call: TRBV9; j_call: TRBJ1-6; d_call: NA; cdr3_length: 14; cdr3_aa: CASSVGSMGSPLHF; cdr3_nt: TGTGCCAGCAGCGTAGGGAGTATGGGTTCACCCCTCCACTTT
clone_size: few; v_call: TRBV21-1; j_call: TRBJ1-1; d_call: NA; cdr3_length: 19; cdr3_aa: CASSKRTGAKLTMNTEAFF; cdr3_nt: TGTGCCAGCAGCAAAAGGACAGGGGCAAAACTTACAATGAACACTGAAGCTTTCTTT
clone_size: NA; v_call: TRBV4-3; j_call: TRBJ2-1; d_call: TRBD2; cdr3_length: 17; cdr3_aa: CASSQDPLMGLAVEQFF; cdr3_nt: TGCGCCAGCAGCCAAGACCCCCTCATGGGACTAGCGGTTGAGCAGTTCTTC
clone_size: NA; v_call: TRBV9; j_call: TRBJ1-2; d_call: NA; cdr3_length: 14; cdr3_aa: CASSVGEGNYGYTF; cdr3_nt: TGTGCCAGCAGCGTGGGCGAGGGAAACTATGGCTACACCTTC
clone_size: NA; v_call: TRBV27; j_call: TRBJ1-6; d_call: TRBD1; cdr3_length: 16; cdr3_aa: CASSLTGGRSNSPLHF; cdr3_nt: TGTGCCAGCAGTCTAACAGGGGGCAGGAGTAATTCACCCCTCCACTTT
clone_size: NA; v_call: TRBV7-2; j_call: TRBJ2-5; d_call: TRBD2; cdr3_length: 15; cdr3_aa: CASSFAGGFLETQYF; cdr3_nt: TGTGCCAGCAGCTTCGCCGGGGGGTTCCTTGAGACCCAGTACTTC
clone_size: NA; v_call: TRBV2; j_call: TRBJ2-7; d_call: TRBD2; cdr3_length: 13; cdr3_aa: CASRLAGGYEQYF; cdr3_nt: TGTGCCAGCAGGTTAGCGGGGGGTTACGAGCAGTACTTC
clone_size: NA; v_call: TRBV27; j_call: TRBJ2-2; d_call: NA; cdr3_length: 15; cdr3_aa: CASSLRVSNTGELFF; cdr3_nt: TGTGCCAGCAGTCTCCGGGTCTCGAACACCGGGGAGCTGTTTTTT
clone_size: NA; v_call: TRBV19; j_call: TRBJ1-4; d_call: TRBD1; cdr3_length: 15; cdr3_aa: CASSRGTASNEKLFF; cdr3_nt: TGTGCCAGTAGTAGAGGGACAGCATCTAATGAAAAACTGTTTTTT
clone_size: NA; v_call: TRBV6-5; j_call: TRBJ2-5; d_call: TRBD1; cdr3_length: 14; cdr3_aa: CASSYTGASETQHF; cdr3_nt: TGTGCCAGCAGTTACACAGGGGCTTCCGAGACCCAGCACTTC
clone_size: NA; v_call: TRBV2; j_call: TRBJ2-7; d_call: TRBD1; cdr3_length: 14; cdr3_aa: CASSGGGTGVEQYF; cdr3_nt: TGTGCCAGCAGTGGGGGGGGGACAGGGGTTGAGCAGTACTTC
clone_size: NA; v_call: TRBV5-4; j_call: TRBJ2-6; d_call: NA; cdr3_length: 15; cdr3_aa: CASSLGSSGANVLTF; cdr3_nt: TGTGCCAGCAGCTTGGGTTCGTCTGGGGCCAACGTCCTGACTTTC
clone_size: NA; v_call: TRBV5-6; j_call: TRBJ1-2; d_call: NA; cdr3_length: 14; cdr3_aa: CASIPVGSNYGYTF; cdr3_nt: TGTGCCTCCATCCCGGTGGGCTCTAACTATGGCTACACCTTC
clone_size: few; v_call: TRBV4-3; j_call: TRBJ2-5; d_call: NA; cdr3_length: 15; cdr3_aa: CASSQDRQGWETQYF; cdr3_nt: TGCGCCAGCAGCCAAGATCGCCAGGGCTGGGAGACCCAGTACTTC
clone_size: NA; v_call: TRBV18; j_call: TRBJ1-4; d_call: NA; cdr3_length: 15; cdr3_aa: CASSPLNSGSEKLFF; cdr3_nt: TGTGCCAGCTCACCACTCAATTCCGGGAGTGAAAAACTGTTTTTT
clone_size: NA; v_call: TRBV6-5; j_call: TRBJ2-2; d_call: NA; cdr3_length: 14; cdr3_aa: CASRGARVTGELFF; cdr3_nt: TGTGCCAGCAGGGGGGCTAGGGTCACCGGGGAGCTGTTTTTT
clone_size: NA; v_call: TRBV7-9; j_call: TRBJ1-2; d_call: TRBD1; cdr3_length: 11; cdr3_aa: CATGQDYGYTF; cdr3_nt: TGTGCCACCGGACAGGACTATGGCTACACCTTC
clone_size: few; v_call: TRBV9; j_call: TRBJ1-6; d_call: NA; cdr3_length: 15; cdr3_aa: CASSVESRSNSPLHF; cdr3_nt: TGTGCCAGCAGCGTAGAGTCCAGGTCGAATTCACCCCTCCACTTT
clone_size: NA; v_call: TRBV9; j_call: TRBJ2-2; d_call: TRBD2; cdr3_length: 18; cdr3_aa: CASSVDSSGGHPPGELFF; cdr3_nt: TGTGCCAGCAGCGTAGATTCTAGCGGGGGCCACCCCCCCGGGGAGCTGTTTTTT
clone_size: NA; v_call: TRBV13; j_call: TRBJ2-7; d_call: NA; cdr3_length: 16; cdr3_aa: CASRNNRDSYSYEQYF; cdr3_nt: TGTGCCAGCAGGAATAACCGGGACTCCTACTCCTACGAGCAGTACTTC
clone_size: few; v_call: TRBV11-2; j_call: TRBJ2-7; d_call: TRBD2; cdr3_length: 18; cdr3_aa: CASSPASGGLTPTREQYF; cdr3_nt: TGTGCCAGCAGCCCGGCTAGCGGGGGACTTACCCCCACTCGCGAGCAGTACTTC
clone_size: NA; v_call: TRBV6-6; j_call: TRBJ1-2; d_call: NA; cdr3_length: 13; cdr3_aa: CASSQPQGYGYTF; cdr3_nt: TGTGCCAGCAGTCAACCCCAGGGGTATGGCTACACCTTC
clone_size: NA; v_call: TRBV19; j_call: TRBJ1-3; d_call: TRBD1; cdr3_length: 15; cdr3_aa: CASSDQGGRGNTIYF; cdr3_nt: TGTGCCAGTTCGGACCAGGGGGGTCGTGGAAACACCATATATTTT
clone_size: few; v_call: TRBV19; j_call: TRBJ2-7; d_call: NA; cdr3_length: 11; cdr3_aa: CASSIQDEQYF; cdr3_nt: TGTGCCAGTAGTATTCAGGACGAGCAGTACTTC
clone_size: NA; v_call: TRBV25-1; j_call: TRBJ2-1; d_call: NA; cdr3_length: 15; cdr3_aa: CASSGPTPSYNEQFF; cdr3_nt: TGTGCCAGCAGTGGCCCCACACCGTCCTACAATGAGCAGTTCTTC
clone_size: NA; v_call: TRBV2; j_call: TRBJ1-1; d_call: NA; cdr3_length: 12; cdr3_aa: CASSPRNTEAFF; cdr3_nt: TGTGCCAGCAGTCCTCGGAACACTGAAGCTTTCTTT
clone_size: NA; v_call: TRBV27; j_call: TRBJ2-7; d_call: NA; cdr3_length: 14; cdr3_aa: CASSPGTWGNEQYF; cdr3_nt: TGTGCCAGCAGTCCCGGGACTTGGGGAAACGAGCAGTACTTC
clone_size: NA; v_call: TRBV5-1; j_call: TRBJ2-7; d_call: TRBD1; cdr3_length: 17; cdr3_aa: CASSLDGQGDTTYEQYF; cdr3_nt: TGCGCCAGCAGCTTGGACGGACAGGGGGACACCACCTACGAGCAGTACTTC
clone_size: NA; v_call: TRBV7-8; j_call: TRBJ2-5; d_call: TRBD2; cdr3_length: 18; cdr3_aa: CASSPLPTPSGVRETQYF; cdr3_nt: TGTGCCAGCAGCCCACTCCCGACACCTAGCGGGGTTAGAGAGACCCAGTACTTC
clone_size: NA; v_call: TRBV10-3; j_call: TRBJ1-2; d_call: NA; cdr3_length: 14; cdr3_aa: CAISEKGQNYGYTF; cdr3_nt: TGTGCCATCAGTGAGAAGGGGCAGAACTATGGCTACACCTTC
clone_size: NA; v_call: TRBV7-6; j_call: TRBJ2-7; d_call: TRBD1; cdr3_length: 13; cdr3_aa: CASSRQGGYEQYF; cdr3_nt: TGTGCCAGCAGCCGACAGGGGGGTTACGAGCAGTACTTC
clone_size: NA; v_call: TRBV4-3; j_call: TRBJ2-6; d_call: NA; cdr3_length: 17; cdr3_aa: CASSQESAGPGANVLTF; cdr3_nt: TGCGCCAGCAGCCAAGAGTCCGCGGGGCCCGGGGCCAACGTCCTGACTTTC